The sequence of this T cell receptor beta chain was determined in a study of T cell changes during pregnancy in multiple sclerosis. Profiled with immunoSEQ multiplex PCR; TCRdb holds only in-frame clones, not every one. This sample has nearly 60,000 clones, with roughly nine tenths found just once. Germline CDR1 reads LGHNA; CDR2 reads YSLEER. The CDR3 contains 16 residues. V was clipped by 0 bases and J by 8 bases; unmatched bases: 8. This clone was seen only once. This clonotype was obtained from a female donor in good health, enrolled as a control in a pregnancy study. The V and J genes are TRBV4-3 and TRBJ2-4, with TRBD2 matching 9 bases. Sequenced material: CD4+ T cells from peripheral blood mononuclear cells, taken after pregnancy. In DNA, the CDR3 is TGCGCCAGCAGCCAAGATCTGGCGGGGGGGCTGGACATTCAGTACTTC. As protein: CASSQDLAGGLDIQYF.